The rows below give T cell receptor beta chains drawn from one sample of a study of shared clonotypes between healthy human individuals. Clones were read by immunoSEQ multiplex PCR, and TCRdb kept only the in-frame ones, dropping some. The table has over 2 million clones, around 96% seen once. The sample was naive CD8+ T cells sorted from blood. The receptor source for this set is a man aged 18 to 30 in good health. Both conserved end residues are part of each CDR3.

v_call cdr3_aa
TRBV2 CASCSDSVDQPQHF
TRBV6-5 CASSYAFDRGVTEAFF
TRBV28 CASSLVGDAYEQYF
TRBV5-1 CASSLSGTGGDLTYEQYF
TRBV2 CASSYTHYKPFSYEQYF
TRBV5-6 CASAHSLKNEQFF
TRBV25-1 CAMGTGTNEQFF
TRBV27 CASSHPPTRDPYEQYF
TRBV6-6 CASSFPGQGIDTQYF
TRBV4-1 CASSQMRGLAGISYEQYF
TRBV9 CASSVGPESGTETQYF
TRBV2 CASAVGALGTQYF
TRBV5-8 CASSDDRGAVYEQYF
TRBV6-1 CASSETIGSYEQYF
TRBV4-1 CASSQEPAGLSYEQYF
TRBV30 CAWSTGHSNQPQHF
TRBV6-5 CASSYRQDYEQYF
TRBV7-9 CASSSASGEQYF
TRBV30 CAWNQVAKNNEQFF
TRBV27 CASSFERAGEQFF
TRBV28 CASSLISGYGYTF
TRBV6-1 CASSDRTGGAFF
TRBV2 CASGNSNTGELFF
TRBV27 CASSSAGDGADTQYF
TRBV6-5 CASTHGDSQWETQYF
TRBV6-1 CASSEAGGYYEQYF
TRBV30 CACQAANTEAFF
TRBV13 CASSTRTSGRSGELFF
TRBV28 CASSSLLYTTETSYEQYF
TRBV27 CASSSLGRAHEAFF
TRBV13 CASSDRWGAGEKLFF
TRBV30 CAWSGQGTGNQPQHF
TRBV19 CASSIGTGNFDEQFF
TRBV13 CASSRNQDYEQYF
TRBV13 CASSLGQGEDTQYF
TRBV5-5 CASSLPQGHYEQYF
TRBV7-9 CASSFGTGEGYTF
TRBV27 CASRSSEGRLSNQPQHF